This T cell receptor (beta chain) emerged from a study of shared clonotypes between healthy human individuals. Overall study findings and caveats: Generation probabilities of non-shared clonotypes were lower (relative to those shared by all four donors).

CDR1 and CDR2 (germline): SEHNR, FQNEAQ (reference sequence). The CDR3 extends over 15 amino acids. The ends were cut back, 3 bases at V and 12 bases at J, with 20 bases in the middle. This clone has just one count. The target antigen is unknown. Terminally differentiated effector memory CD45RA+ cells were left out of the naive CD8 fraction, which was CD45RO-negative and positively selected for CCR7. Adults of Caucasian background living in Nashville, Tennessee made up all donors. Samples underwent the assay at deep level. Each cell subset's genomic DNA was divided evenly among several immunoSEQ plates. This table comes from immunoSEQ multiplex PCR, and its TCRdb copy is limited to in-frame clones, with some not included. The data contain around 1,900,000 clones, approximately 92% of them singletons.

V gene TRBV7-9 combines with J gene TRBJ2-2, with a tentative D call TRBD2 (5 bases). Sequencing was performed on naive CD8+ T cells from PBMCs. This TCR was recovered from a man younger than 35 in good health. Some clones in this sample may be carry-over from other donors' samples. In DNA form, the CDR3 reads TGTGCCAGCAGCTTCCTAGGACGGGAAGGTTTGAAGCTGTTTTTT. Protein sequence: CASSFLGREGLKLFF.